Listed below are T cell receptor beta chains from one sample, sequenced in a study of neoadjuvant anti-PD-1 for oral cavity cancer. Measured with immunoSEQ multiplex PCR; TCRdb has only the in-frame clones, and not every one. The sample carries about 16,000 clones, approximately 75% recorded once. Sequenced material: PBMCs, taken before nivolumab (anti-PD-1) treatment. These receptors were taken from a person aged 40 to 85 with oral cavity squamous cell carcinoma. Each CDR3 is given with its conserved first and last residue. D genes are given only for firm matches. Size tells how often a clone was seen (once, few, many) or the class of an expanded clone, and some rows leave it out.

d_call cdr3_length j_call clone_size v_call cdr3_aa cdr3_nt
- 13 TRBJ1-2 - TRBV30 CAWSSGGSYGYTF TGTGCCTGGAGTTCTGGCGGCAGCTATGGCTACACCTTC
- 14 TRBJ2-2 - TRBV11-2 CASSLAGFTGELFF TGTGCCAGCAGCTTAGCAGGATTCACCGGGGAGCTGTTTTTT
- 10 TRBJ2-7 - TRBV20-1 CSATNYEQYF TGCAGTGCTACTAACTACGAGCAGTACTTC
TRBD1 13 TRBJ2-7 few TRBV5-1 CASSLGQGIEQYF TGCGCCAGCAGCTTAGGACAGGGCATCGAGCAGTACTTC
- 13 TRBJ2-5 - TRBV6-5 CASSKQGGETQYF TGTGCCAGCAGTAAACAGGGAGGGGAGACCCAGTACTTC
- 14 TRBJ1-1 - TRBV5-1 CASSSTGTGAEAFF TGCGCCAGCAGCAGTACAGGGACTGGGGCTGAAGCTTTCTTT
- 16 TRBJ1-3 - TRBV13 CASSLLGGSSGNTIYF TGTGCCAGCAGCTTATTGGGAGGCAGCTCTGGAAACACCATATATTTT
- 13 TRBJ1-1 - TRBV4-1 CASSRLRNTEAFF TGCGCCAGCAGCCGCCTTAGGAACACTGAAGCTTTCTTT
- 13 TRBJ2-5 - TRBV10-1 CASSERSRSGLYF TGCGCCAGCAGTGAGCGGAGCCGGAGTGGATTGTACTTC
TRBD1 15 TRBJ2-7 few TRBV28 CASSSAGTGVHEQYF TGTGCCAGCAGTTCGGCCGGGACAGGGGTTCACGAGCAGTACTTC
TRBD1 15 TRBJ2-7 - TRBV9 CASSALGTGFYEQYF TGTGCCAGCAGCGCTCTGGGGACAGGCTTTTACGAGCAGTACTTC
TRBD2 17 TRBJ2-7 - TRBV7-9 CASSLGRGVTSSYEQYF TGTGCCAGCAGCTTAGGTCGGGGGGTGACGAGCTCCTACGAGCAGTACTTC
TRBD1 15 TRBJ2-7 - TRBV28 CASSPQGDTSYEQYF TGTGCCAGCAGTCCGCAGGGGGACACCTCCTACGAGCAGTACTTC
- 14 TRBJ1-5 few TRBV5-4 CASSFPGANQPQHF TGTGCCAGCAGCTTTCCCGGGGCTAATCAGCCCCAGCATTTT
- 15 TRBJ2-1 once TRBV28 CASSLPSMGSDEQFF TGTGCCAGCAGTTTACCCTCTATGGGTTCGGATGAGCAGTTCTTC
- 10 TRBJ1-1 - TRBV2 CASRYREAFF TGTGCCAGCAGGTACCGTGAAGCTTTCTTT
- 15 TRBJ2-1 - TRBV5-6 CASSRDFLSYNEQFF TGTGCCAGCAGTAGGGACTTTCTTTCCTACAATGAGCAGTTCTTC
TRBD1 16 TRBJ2-7 - TRBV7-9 CASSEPGQGALGEQYF TGTGCCAGCAGCGAGCCGGGACAGGGGGCTTTGGGCGAGCAGTACTTC
- 12 TRBJ1-2 large TRBV29-1 CSVAPDGYGYTF TGCAGCGTTGCCCCCGACGGCTATGGCTACACCTTC
- 15 TRBJ1-4 - TRBV6-5 CASSYPGGGKEKLFF TGTGCCAGCAGTTACCCGGGGGGGGGTAAAGAAAAACTGTTTTTT
- 14 TRBJ2-2 - TRBV5-1 CASSLSRDTGELFF TGCGCCAGCAGCTTGTCGAGGGACACCGGGGAGCTGTTTTTT
TRBD2 16 TRBJ2-3 - TRBV7-3 CASSLIAGGLRDTQYF TGTGCCAGCAGCCTGATAGCGGGGGGGCTTCGTGATACGCAGTATTTT
- 14 TRBJ1-2 - TRBV5-1 CASSLDGAGYGYTF TGCGCCAGCAGCTTGGATGGGGCTGGCTATGGCTACACCTTC
- 11 TRBJ2-7 - TRBV30 CAWSPGGQQYF TGTGCCTGGAGTCCCGGGGGTCAGCAGTACTTC
- 14 TRBJ1-1 few TRBV6-1 CASSRLGGDTEAFF TGTGCCAGCAGTAGACTCGGCGGGGACACTGAAGCTTTCTTT
- 13 TRBJ1-5 - TRBV2 CASGRVSNQPQHF TGTGCCAGCGGGAGGGTTAGCAATCAGCCCCAGCATTTT
- 11 TRBJ2-1 - TRBV4-1 CASSRTNEQFF TGCGCCAGCAGCCGGACAAATGAGCAGTTCTTC
TRBD1 14 TRBJ1-5 - TRBV9 CASSATGDNQPQHF TGTGCCAGCAGTGCGACAGGGGACAATCAGCCCCAGCATTTT
- 15 TRBJ2-4 few TRBV5-4 CASSRRGGRLNIQYF TGTGCCAGCAGCCGGAGAGGCGGGCGCCTTAACATTCAGTACTTC
- 13 TRBJ1-1 - TRBV5-5 CASSLVAGSEAFF TGTGCCAGCAGCTTGGTGGCAGGGTCTGAAGCTTTCTTT
TRBD1 13 TRBJ1-1 - TRBV29-1 CSARQGRFTEAFF TGCAGCGCCCGACAGGGTAGATTCACTGAAGCTTTCTTT
- 16 TRBJ1-1 few TRBV19 CASTLRPSRGWTEAFF TGTGCCAGTACTCTACGTCCCTCTAGGGGATGGACTGAAGCTTTCTTT
- 14 TRBJ1-1 - TRBV19 CASSIGGAPAEAFF TGTGCCAGTAGTATCGGGGGGGCGCCGGCTGAAGCTTTCTTT
- 14 TRBJ2-6 once TRBV6-1 CASSQTVGANVLTF TGTGCCAGCAGTCAGACAGTTGGGGCCAACGTCCTGACTTTC
- 15 TRBJ2-6 - TRBV6-6 CASSSYSSGANVLTF TGTGCCAGCAGTAGCTACAGCTCTGGGGCCAACGTCCTGACTTTC
- 14 TRBJ1-4 - TRBV7-6 CASSFSGANEKLFF TGTGCCAGCAGCTTTTCGGGGGCTAATGAAAAACTGTTTTTT
- 15 TRBJ2-2 - TRBV4-2 CASSGAGAGTGELFF TGTGCCAGCAGCGGGGCGGGGGCCGGCACCGGGGAGCTGTTTTTT
- 15 TRBJ2-3 few TRBV21-1 CASSTPGPSTDTQYF TGTGCCAGCAGCACGCCGGGACCAAGCACAGATACGCAGTATTTT
- 10 TRBJ2-1 - TRBV20-1 CSAPGNEQFF TGCAGTGCCCCCGGGAATGAGCAGTTCTTC
- 11 TRBJ1-1 - TRBV10-2 CASSLGTEAFF TGCGCCAGCAGTCTAGGGACTGAAGCTTTCTTT
- 16 TRBJ1-1 - TRBV7-9 CASSLGGWGGYTEAFF TGTGCCAGCAGCTTAGGGGGATGGGGAGGATACACTGAAGCTTTCTTT
- 12 TRBJ2-1 - TRBV6-4 CASSDSNNEQFF TGTGCCAGCAGTGACTCTAACAATGAGCAGTTCTTC
- 15 TRBJ2-1 - TRBV5-1 CASNQAESSYNEQFF TGCGCCAGCAACCAGGCGGAAAGCTCCTACAATGAGCAGTTCTTC
- 14 TRBJ2-1 - TRBV4-1 CASSQEVASNEQFF TGCGCCAGCAGCCAAGAGGTAGCTTCCAATGAGCAGTTCTTC
- 13 TRBJ2-7 few TRBV2 CASSVQGPGEQYF TGTGCCAGCAGTGTACAGGGCCCAGGGGAGCAGTACTTC
- 15 TRBJ2-2 few TRBV6-4 CASSDLEGNTGELFF TGTGCCAGCAGTGACTTGGAAGGAAACACCGGGGAGCTGTTTTTT
- 16 TRBJ2-2 - TRBV15 CATSSPGTLNTGELFF TGTGCCACCAGCAGCCCCGGGACTCTGAACACCGGGGAGCTGTTTTTT
- 14 TRBJ1-1 - TRBV5-4 CASRRDTGNTEAFF TGTGCCAGCAGGAGGGACACAGGGAACACTGAAGCTTTCTTT
- 13 TRBJ1-2 - TRBV6-1 CASSLDKFYGYTF TGTGCCAGCAGTCTGGACAAGTTCTATGGCTACACCTTC
TRBD1 14 TRBJ2-7 - TRBV7-7 CASSLNPGQGEQYF TGTGCTAGCAGCCTTAATCCGGGACAGGGCGAGCAGTACTTC
- 11 TRBJ1-2 - TRBV29-1 CSVEARRGYTF TGCAGCGTTGAAGCCCGGCGTGGCTACACCTTC
TRBD1 15 TRBJ1-5 - TRBV11-1 CASSKGTGVNQPQHF TGTGCCAGCAGCAAAGGAACAGGGGTGAATCAGCCCCAGCATTTT
TRBD2 15 TRBJ2-7 - TRBV7-3 CASSPHSGRVYEQYF TGTGCCAGCAGCCCCCATAGCGGGAGGGTCTACGAGCAGTACTTC
- 14 TRBJ1-2 few TRBV7-3 CASSFQEGGYGYTF TGTGCCAGCAGCTTTCAGGAAGGGGGCTATGGCTACACCTTC
- 13 TRBJ1-5 - TRBV6-1 CASSEAQNQPQHF TGTGCCAGCAGTGAGGCACAGAATCAGCCCCAGCATTTT
TRBD1 16 TRBJ2-7 - TRBV5-1 CASSLSETGPSHEQYF TGCGCCAGCAGCTTATCGGAGACAGGGCCATCGCACGAGCAGTACTTC
- 12 TRBJ1-2 - TRBV2 CASSGDGGGYTF TGTGCCAGCAGTGGAGATGGGGGTGGCTACACCTTC